Listed below are T cell receptor beta chains from one sample, sequenced in a study of T-cell reconstitution after alpha-beta-depleted transplantation in children. TCRdb processed the PCR reads anew with MiXCR; each CDR3 protein has one entry. Counted here are about 400,000 distinct CDR3 sequences, roughly 21% occurring once; the ten biggest clones make up 3.5% to 4%. This material consisted of PBMCs from the stem cell graft donor, taken from the stem cell graft. These receptors all come from a human donor who donated a stem cell graft to a child with acute myeloid leukemia. CDR3s include the opening cysteine and the closing phenylalanine or tryptophan. A D gene is named only where the DNA matches it firmly. Some rows have no size entry. The others give once, few or many, or a class for an expanded clone.

TRBJ2-3	-	TRBD2	TRBV10-3	TGTGCCATCAGTGAACCTAGCGGGAGGGCAAATACGCAGTATTTT	CAISEPSGRANTQYF
TRBJ2-5	-	TRBD2	TRBV20-1	TGCAGTGCTAGAGACCCGTTTCGCCTAGCGGAACAAGAGACCCAGTACTTC	CSARDPFRLAEQETQYF
TRBJ2-3	few	-	TRBV5-1	TGCGCCAGCAGCAGGCTCTCAGATACGCAGTATTTT	CASSRLSDTQYF
TRBJ1-5	many	TRBD1	TRBV20-1	TGCAGTGCTCTTACCGGGACAGGGAGTAATCAGCCCCAGCATTTT	CSALTGTGSNQPQHF
TRBJ1-2	-	TRBD1	TRBV29-1	TGCAGCGTCCCGGGACAGGGGAGAAATGGCTACACCTTC	CSVPGQGRNGYTF
TRBJ1-1	many	-	TRBV20-1	TGCAGTGTTCCCCTGGGGGAGAACACTGAAGCTTTCTTT	CSVPLGENTEAFF
TRBJ2-1	many	-	TRBV6-2/TRBV6-3	TGTGCCAGCAGCTACTTGGGGACCTACAATGAGCAGTTCTTC	CASSYLGTYNEQFF
TRBJ1-1	-	TRBD1	TRBV12-3/TRBV12-4	TGTGCCAGCAACCCGATAGGAGGGGGCGCGAACACTGAAGCTTTCTTT	CASNPIGGGANTEAFF
TRBJ2-1	-	TRBD2	TRBV19	TGTGCCAGTAGTATATCGGGAGGCAACAATGAGCAGTTCTTC	CASSISGGNNEQFF
TRBJ2-1	-	-	TRBV20-1	TGCAGTGCTAGGACAGACTCCTACAATGAGCAGTTCTTC	CSARTDSYNEQFF
TRBJ1-4	few	-	TRBV29-1	TGCAGCGCGTCCAGGGGAACCGAAAAACTGTTTTTT	CSASRGTEKLFF
TRBJ2-4	-	-	TRBV10-3	TGTGCCATCAGTGAGTCGGTTTTTGGGGACATTCAGTACTTC	CAISESVFGDIQYF
TRBJ2-3	-	-	TRBV27	TGTGCCAGCAGTTCCCATCTCGGGAAGCTAGATACGCAGTATTTT	CASSSHLGKLDTQYF
TRBJ2-7	many	-	TRBV6-1	TGTGCCAGCAGCAGACAGCCCAACGGGGAGCAGTACTTC	CASSRQPNGEQYF
TRBJ2-1	many	TRBD1	TRBV6-1	TGTGCCAGCAGGCTGGACAGGGGCTCCTACAATGAGCAGTTCTTC	CASRLDRGSYNEQFF
TRBJ1-4	-	TRBD1	TRBV5-1	TGCGCCAGCAGCTTGGGACAGGGTTCGAATGAAAAACTGTTTTTT	CASSLGQGSNEKLFF
TRBJ1-1	-	-	TRBV5-1	TGCGCCAGCAGCTTGCTTACCAGTAACACTGAAGCTTTCTTT	CASSLLTSNTEAFF
TRBJ2-3	many	-	TRBV10-3	TGTGCCATACAAGGGGTGAGCACAGATACGCAGTATTTT	CAIQGVSTDTQYF
TRBJ2-2	-	-	TRBV3-1	TGTGCCAGCAGCCAAGAGGTCACGGGACCGAACACCGGGGAGCTGTTTTTT	CASSQEVTGPNTGELFF
TRBJ1-2	many	-	TRBV10-3	TGTGCCATCAGTGGGGGGAACTATGGCTACACCTTC	CAISGGNYGYTF
TRBJ2-1	few	-	TRBV12-3/TRBV12-4	TGTGCCAGCAGTTTAGCGGGAGCTAGCAATGAGCAGTTCTTC	CASSLAGASNEQFF
TRBJ2-7	few	TRBD2	TRBV3-1	TGTGCCAGCAGCCTCCCGACTAGCGGACAGCAGTACTTC	CASSLPTSGQQYF
TRBJ2-7	few	TRBD1	TRBV6-1	TGTGCCAGCAGTGCCCAGACGGGACAGGACTACGAGCAGTACTTC	CASSAQTGQDYEQYF
TRBJ2-2	-	TRBD1	TRBV28	TGTGCCAGCAGTTTAGGGGACAGGTTCTCACAGAACACCGGGGAGCTGTTTTTT	CASSLGDRFSQNTGELFF
TRBJ2-7	few	-	TRBV11-2	TGTGCCAGCAGCTTAGGAGTTGCGAACTACGAGCAGTACTTC	CASSLGVANYEQYF
TRBJ2-1	few	TRBD2	TRBV4-2	TGTGCCAGCAGCCGAAACCCGACTAGCGGGAGATTTGGGGAGCAGTTCTTC	CASSRNPTSGRFGEQFF
TRBJ2-3	-	-	TRBV9	TGTGCCAGCAGCGTCGTCGGAGGGGCAGATACGCAGTATTTT	CASSVVGGADTQYF
TRBJ2-1	-	-	TRBV4-1	TGCGCCAGCAGCCAAGGCCTTTTGGGGGGAGATAACTACAATGAGCAGTTCTTC	CASSQGLLGGDNYNEQFF
TRBJ2-2	few	TRBD2	TRBV12-3/TRBV12-4	TGTGCCAGCAGTTTCGTGATAGCGGGAGCCACCGGGGAGCTGTTTTTT	CASSFVIAGATGELFF
TRBJ2-1	few	TRBD1	TRBV4-1	TGCGCCAGCAGCTTCGGGACAGGGGGCCGAAATGAGCAGTTCTTC	CASSFGTGGRNEQFF
TRBJ2-7	-	-	TRBV5-1	TGCGCCAGCAGCTTGGCCAGGGTTGAGGAGCAGTACTTC	CASSLARVEEQYF
TRBJ2-3	-	TRBD2	TRBV7-9	TGTGCCAGCACTAGCGGGAGGACCACAGATACGCAGTATTTT	CASTSGRTTDTQYF
TRBJ1-5	few	-	TRBV6-5	TGTGCCAGCAGTTACTCGAAGGCAGTCAATCAGCCCCAGCATTTT	CASSYSKAVNQPQHF
TRBJ2-1	-	TRBD2	TRBV20-1	TGCAGTGCTAGTATTCGACTAGCGGGATCCTACAATGAGCAGTTCTTC	CSASIRLAGSYNEQFF
TRBJ1-2	-	-	TRBV29-1	TGCAGCGTTGAAACGGGTACAGTCTATGGCTACACCTTC	CSVETGTVYGYTF
TRBJ2-7	many	-	TRBV10-3	TGTGCCATCAGTGAGTGGACAGAGAGCTCCTACGAGCAGTACTTC	CAISEWTESSYEQYF
TRBJ2-5	few	TRBD2	TRBV20-1	TGCAGTGCTAGAGATGCGGCTAGCGGCTTAAGGGAGACCCAGTACTTC	CSARDAASGLRETQYF
TRBJ2-7	few	TRBD2	TRBV3-1	TGTGCCAGCAGCCAAGTTGGTGAACTAGCGGGACCGTGGTCCTACGAGCAGTACTTC	CASSQVGELAGPWSYEQYF
TRBJ2-3	-	TRBD2	TRBV12-3/TRBV12-4	TGTGCCAGCAGTCCCCGGTCCCCTAGGGTAGCGGGAGGATCGGATACGCAGTATTTT	CASSPRSPRVAGGSDTQYF
TRBJ2-7	-	TRBD2	TRBV3-1	TGTGCCAGCAGCCAAGGCGCGGCGGGAGGGTACTACGAGCAGTACTTC	CASSQGAAGGYYEQYF